The rows below give T cell receptor beta chains drawn from one sample of a study of T cell responses to AZD1222 COVID-19 vaccine. Sequencing used immunoSEQ multiplex PCR; TCRdb keeps in-frame clones, though not all of them. The profile shows approximately 130,000 clones, 75% to 85% of them singletons. The sample was peripheral blood, taken 28 days after the second dose of the MenACWY control vaccine. These receptor sequences come from an adult who received the MenACWY meningococcal vaccine as a control. The CDR3 runs from the conserved cysteine through the conserved F or W.

CDR3 length | J gene | V gene | CDR3 protein
15 | TRBJ2-2 | TRBV28 | CASAKGGANTGELFF
12 | TRBJ2-5 | TRBV29-1 | CSVEEIRETQYF
16 | TRBJ2-3 | TRBV2 | CASKLAGGPSTDTQYF
13 | TRBJ1-2 | TRBV30 | CAWSVTGSYGYTF
15 | TRBJ1-3 | TRBV11-1 | CASSPGQGPGNTIYF
15 | TRBJ1-1 | TRBV24-1 | CANLSPGHKNTEAFF
15 | TRBJ1-1 | TRBV5-4 | CASSLATGMNTEAFF
15 | TRBJ1-2 | TRBV28 | CASSPRTERRYGYTF
13 | TRBJ1-1 | TRBV3-1/TRBV3-2 | CASSQGAFTEAFF
15 | TRBJ2-1 | TRBV11-2 | CASSLGGVFYNEQFF
17 | TRBJ2-3 | TRBV3-1/TRBV3-2 | CASSQDVTSGSADTQYF
14 | TRBJ2-7 | TRBV6-5 | CASSSRQDSYEQYF
19 | TRBJ2-1 | TRBV29-1 | CSVVGFIAGGAETGVEQFF
16 | TRBJ2-3 | TRBV27 | CASSRGRLTSTDTQYF
13 | TRBJ1-2 | TRBV7-2 | CASVPTGTYGYTF
17 | TRBJ1-5 | TRBV20-1 | CSASHPSAGLGNQPQHF
13 | TRBJ1-1 | TRBV15 | CATSVDGNTEAFF
15 | TRBJ1-5 | TRBV7-9 | CASSSTGDSNQPQHF
12 | TRBJ1-1 | TRBV7-9 | CASVLGSTEAFF
15 | TRBJ1-2 | TRBV7-8 | CASSRHTSANYGYTF
16 | TRBJ2-3 | TRBV9 | CASSVLQGGPPDTQYF
14 | TRBJ1-2 | TRBV6-5 | CASRLGQFNYGYTF